This T cell receptor beta chain was recorded in a study of T cells after yellow fever vaccination. Study outcomes and limitations: Few clonotypes appeared in both CD4 and CD8 compartments. Once the booster was given, most primary-vaccination clones reappeared, at about 95% for CD4 and roughly 91% for CD8.

TCRdb ran MiXCR on the 5' RACE reads and lists one entry per CDR3 protein. The sample carries over 300,000 distinct CDR3 sequences, around 7.3% recorded once. Regarding this clonotype: The antigen is not known.

Specimen: PBMCs, collected roughly seven weeks after the first yellow fever vaccination. This sequence originates from a man in his late teens or twenties who received the YFV17D yellow fever vaccine.

For the CDR3, the DNA is TGTGCCAGCAGCTTAGTTTACGGGTTGAATGAGCAGTTCTTC. Translated: CASSLVYGLNEQFF. This chain joins TRBV7-8 and TRBJ2-1; D unresolved. This CDR3 region has 14 residues. Germline values: CDR1 SGHVS, CDR2 FQNEAQ. V lost 1 base to trimming and J lost 7 bases, with 11 bases between them.